The 31 T cell receptor beta chains below were found in one sample sequenced in a study of T cells in Graves' hyperthyroidism and ophthalmopathy. The source material, RNA transcripts, was used to amplify TCR beta CDR3 regions. A set of HTBI primers served as the primers for a first-round RT-PCR of the TCR CDR3. In TCRdb, the multiplex PCR reads were re-called with MiXCR into one record per CDR3 protein. Counted here are about 260,000 distinct CDR3 sequences, less than 20% occurring once; the ten biggest clones make up 25% to 30%. The sequenced material came from blood. These receptors were obtained from a woman between 18 and 29 years old with Graves' ophthalmopathy.

This clonotype has at least ten counts. The chain couples TRBV7-8 to TRBJ1-1; D is ambiguous. Germline loops: CDR1 SGHVS, CDR2 FQNEAQ. The CDR3 is 14 residues long. V lost 0 bases and J lost 4, with 9 bases in between. The CDR3 DNA follows: TGTGCCAGCAGCTTAGCGCTCCGGGGCACTGAAGCTTTCTTT. This sequence encodes CASSLALRGTEAFF.

This clonotype appeared a few times. This rearrangement joins TRBV19 to TRBJ1-5; 7 bases fit TRBD1. With 6 bases clipped from V and 2 bases from J, the junction kept 10 bases outside the gene matches. CDR3 length: 16 residues. Germline loops: CDR1 LNHDA, CDR2 SQIVND (reference sequence). The CDR3 sequence is CASSLKGGGRNQPQHF. DNA of the CDR3: TGTGCCAGTAGCCTAAAGGGAGGGGGCCGCAATCAGCCCCAGCATTTT.

This clonotype turned up a few times. V gene TRBV6-5 combines with J gene TRBJ2-3, with TRBD2 identical over 8 bases. This CDR3 contains 17 residues. The junction had 6 bases not matched to a gene; V was cut back by 1 base and J by 0 bases. From germline, CDR1 is MNHEY and CDR2 SVGAGI. CDR3 loop: CASSYYTSGSSTDTQYF. In DNA form, the CDR3 reads TGTGCCAGCAGTTACTATACTAGCGGCTCTAGCACAGATACGCAGTATTTT.

This clonotype was counted ten times or more. The chain uses TRBV7-2 and TRBJ1-1; no definite D call. Germline loops: CDR1 SGHTA, CDR2 FQGNSA. This CDR3 has 14 amino acids. V lost 4 bases to trimming and J lost 3 bases, with 12 bases between them. CDR3 loop: CASSSPGAYTEAFF. The CDR3 nucleotides read TGTGCCAGCAGCTCACCAGGAGCGTACACTGAAGCTTTCTTT.

At least ten counts were recorded for this clonotype. V usage is TRBV7-9 and J usage is TRBJ1-4, with a tentative D call TRBD1 (5 bases). With 1 base removed from V and 6 bases from J, the gap between germline ends came to 6 bases. The CDR3 runs to 13 residues. Germline V gives CDR1 SEHNR, CDR2 FQNEAQ (reference sequence). The CDR3 is CASSLETDEKLFF. CDR3 nucleotide sequence: TGTGCCAGCAGCTTAGAGACAGATGAAAAACTGTTTTTT.

This rearrangement joins TRBV5-8 to TRBJ2-7; 11 bases fit TRBD2. Trimming at V came to 4 bases and at J to 1 base, leaving 7 bases not matched to a gene. Germline CDR1 SGHTS, CDR2 YDEGEE. The CDR3 totals 16 residues. The CDR3 here is CASSVDTSGGSYEQYF. DNA of the CDR3: TGTGCCAGCAGCGTTGATACTAGCGGGGGATCCTACGAGCAGTACTTC.

This clonotype was detected only a few times. V and J are TRBV5-8 and TRBJ2-3, with 8 bases lining up with TRBD2. V dropped 1 base and J dropped 2; count of bases not matched to a gene: 9. This CDR3 comprises 17 residues. CDR1 is SGHTS and CDR2 is YDEGEE in the germline V gene. The DNA for the CDR3 is TGTGCCAGCAGCTTGTATTTCGGGAGGGGGGCCACAGATACGCAGTATTTT. This codes for CASSLYFGRGATDTQYF.

This clonotype was counted ten times or more. The CDR3 is CASSLGLAGGRDTQYF. The CDR3 DNA is TGTGCCAGCAGCTTAGGGCTAGCGGGAGGAAGAGATACGCAGTATTTT. The chain recombines TRBV11-2 with TRBJ2-3; TRBD2 matches 11 bases. CDR1 and CDR2 from the germline V gene are SGHAT and FQNNGV. The ends lost 1 base at V and 5 bases at J; junction bases unmatched: 5. The CDR3 runs 16 residues. Filled out from reference TRBV11-2 and TRBJ2-3, the complete variable domain reads EAGVAQSPRYKIIEKRQSVAFWCNPISGHATLYWYQQILGQGPKLLIQFQNNGVVDDSQLPKDRFSAERLKGVDSTLKIQPAKLEDSAVYLCASSLGLAGGRDTQYFGPGTRLTVL.

At least ten counts were recorded for this clonotype. The chain links TRBV28 to TRBJ1-1, with D unresolved. CDR1 and CDR2 (germline): MDHEN, SYDVKM. CDR3 length equals 13 residues. The V end lost 7 bases, the J end lost 5 bases, and 14 bases lay between the germline ends. CDR3 in DNA: TGTGCCAGCAAACCCCAGGTGGTAACTGAAGCTTTCTTT. This encodes CASKPQVVTEAFF.

This clonotype has just a few counts. The chain links TRBV3-1 to TRBJ2-2; the match to TRBD2 covers 8 bases. The V segment lost 6 bases and the J segment 6 bases; nucleotides outside the gene matches: 12. Germline assignment: CDR1 LGHDT and CDR2 YNNKEL (reference sequence). The CDR3 contains 16 residues. CDR3: CASRERGGKDPGELFF. As DNA, the CDR3 is TGTGCCAGCAGAGAACGGGGGGGGAAGGATCCCGGGGAGCTGTTTTTT.

The table lists this clonotype with many counts. The rearrangement links TRBV4-1 to TRBJ1-6; tentatively, D is TRBD1 (5 bases). This CDR3 region has 15 residues. V lost 1 base to trimming and J lost 7 bases, with 11 bases between them. Germline CDR1 and CDR2: MGHRA and YSYEKL. Here the CDR3 reads CASSQVRDGNSPLHF. The DNA of the CDR3 is TGCGCCAGCAGCCAAGTCCGGGACGGGAATTCACCCCTCCACTTT.

The chain is built from TRBV28 and TRBJ1-5; 11 bases are a match to TRBD1. V lost 4 bases, J lost 7 bases, and 15 bases stayed unmatched. This CDR3 is 18 amino acids long. Germline V lookup: CDR1 MDHEN, CDR2 SYDVKM. CDR3 sequence (DNA): TGTGCCAGCAGTTCCTTCCTTGGGACAGGGGGAAGTCGGCAGCCCCAGCATTTT. It translates to CASSSFLGTGGSRQPQHF.

The CDR3 bases are TGTGCCAGCAGCTTACACTCGGGCCTAAAAGAGACCCAGTACTTC. Translation: CASSLHSGLKETQYF. This rearrangement joins TRBV6-9 to TRBJ2-5, with D unresolved. Germline V gene sequence: CDR1 MNHGY, CDR2 SVAAGI. Trimming pared 6 bases from V and 3 bases from J, leaving 17 bases between. CDR3 length: 15 amino acids.

This clonotype was recorded many times. The rearrangement links TRBV27 to TRBJ2-3, with 8 bases aligning to TRBD2. Trimming removed 8 bases from V and 2 bases from J; junction bases left unmatched: 9. Germline CDR1 and CDR2: MNHEY and SMNVEV (reference sequence). There are 15 residues in the CDR3. The DNA for the CDR3 is TGTGCCAGCGCTAGCGGGCCGACACACACAGATACGCAGTATTTT. It yields the protein CASASGPTHTDTQYF.

The V and J genes are TRBV2 and TRBJ2-2; 7 positions match TRBD1. J lost 7 bases, V lost 7 bases, and 6 bases had no gene match. The CDR3 contains 13 residues. The V gene's germline CDR1 is SNHLY and CDR2 FYNNEI. The CDR3 region is CASIRQGNGELFF. Here the CDR3 DNA reads TGTGCCAGCATCAGACAGGGCAACGGGGAGCTGTTTTTT.

The V gene is TRBV6-1, the J gene TRBJ2-7, with D tentatively TRBD1 or TRBD2 (5 bases each). The CDR3 runs to 16 residues. In germline, CDR1 is MNHNS, CDR2 SASEGT. Between the trimmed V and J ends, which lost 6 bases and 0 bases, there was a span of 18 bases. The CDR3 spells CASRAKSGQVSYEQYF. CDR3 in DNA: TGTGCCAGCAGGGCGAAGTCGGGGCAGGTCTCCTACGAGCAGTACTTC.

This clonotype was recorded at least ten times. The gene calls are TRBV28 and TRBJ1-5, with no clear D. The germline CDR1 and CDR2 sequences are MDHEN and SYDVKM. V shed 2 bases and J shed 2 bases, with 10 bases lying between them. This CDR3 contains 15 residues. The CDR3 loop reads CASSLGVARNQPQHF. The CDR3 nucleotides are TGTGCCAGCAGTTTAGGGGTTGCCCGCAATCAGCCCCAGCATTTT.

The sample holds many counts of this clonotype. This rearrangement joins TRBV27 to TRBJ1-2; 11 bases agree with TRBD1. In germline, CDR1 is MNHEY, CDR2 SMNVEV (reference sequence). V was pared by 6 bases and J by 5 bases, with 5 bases of the junction left unmatched. The CDR3 loop spans 14 amino acids. Written as DNA, the CDR3 is TGTGCCAGCAGGACGGGACAGGGGGGATATGGCTACACCTTC. Translating gives CASRTGQGGYGYTF.

The J gene is TRBJ1-2, the V gene TRBV28; possibly TRBD1 for D (5 bases). CDR1 is MDHEN, CDR2 SYDVKM, per germline. The V end lost 5 bases, the J end lost 4 bases, and 17 bases lay between the germline ends. This CDR3 has 15 amino acids. The CDR3 DNA reads as TGTGCCAGCAGTACTCAGGGTTCTGGGATCTATGGCTACACCTTC. Its translation is CASSTQGSGIYGYTF.

In the case of this clonotype: A much larger clonotype is one base distant, so this may be a read error. The V and J genes are TRBV12-3 or TRBV12-4 and TRBJ1-6; unclear D gene. This CDR3 comprises 12 residues. V gave up 7 bases and J gave up 8 bases, with 9 bases separating them. The CDR3 DNA follows: TGTGCCAGCACCATTGGGGATTCACCCCTCCACTTT. Its protein is CASTIGDSPLHF.

The chain carries TRBV25-1 and TRBJ1-4; perhaps TRBD1 as D (6 bases). CDR3 length equals 15 residues. V lost 2 bases to trimming and J lost 7 bases, with 14 bases between them. The germline V gene has CDR1 MGHDK and CDR2 SYGVNS. The CDR3 DNA is TGTGCCAGCAGTGAACGGGGGGGGCGGCGTGAAAAACTGTTTTTT. Its translation is CASSERGGRREKLFF.

This clonotype was detected ten times or more. The chain carries TRBV24-1 and TRBJ2-7, with unresolved D. Germline V lookup: CDR1 KGHDR, CDR2 SFDVKD. Trimming cost V 0 bases and J 0 bases, with 14 bases left between them. The CDR3 is 17 amino acids. The CDR3 loop reads CATSDLDATLGSYEQYF. CDR3 bases: TGTGCCACCAGTGATTTGGACGCGACCCTGGGCTCCTACGAGCAGTACTTC.

A few counts support this clonotype. J is TRBJ2-3 and V is TRBV25-1, with D unresolved. Per the germline V gene, CDR1 is MGHDK and CDR2 is SYGVNS. V was cut by 6 bases and J by 0 bases, with 7 bases left in between. The CDR3 is made up of 13 amino acids. The CDR3 loop is CASREWSTDTQYF. The CDR3 nucleotides read TGTGCCAGCAGGGAGTGGAGCACAGATACGCAGTATTTT. The full variable domain, rest sourced from reference TRBV25-1 and TRBJ2-3, is EADIYQTPRYLVIGTGKKITLECSQTMGHDKMYWYQQDPGMELHLIHYSYGVNSTEKGDLSSESTVSRIRTEHFPLTLESARPSHTSQYLCASREWSTDTQYFGPGTRLTVL.

This clonotype was recorded a few times. The chain combines TRBV6-1 with TRBJ2-2, with D perhaps TRBD1 (6 bases). Trimming removed 7 bases at V and 0 bases at J, with 9 bases between. This CDR3 is built from 14 residues. CDR1 and CDR2 from the germline V gene are MNHNS and SASEGT. CDR3 coding DNA: TGTGCCAGCATGAAGGGGGCGAACACCGGGGAGCTGTTTTTT. Its translation: CASMKGANTGELFF.

There are many counts of this clonotype. The chain carries TRBV11-2 and TRBJ2-1; D is undetermined. The CDR3 runs to 15 residues. Germline V gives CDR1 SGHAT, CDR2 FQNNGV. The V end was cut by 8 bases, the J end by 1 base, with 15 bases between. The CDR3 here is CASRRLAGSYNEQFF. CDR3 nucleotide sequence: TGTGCCAGCCGCCGCTTGGCAGGATCCTACAATGAGCAGTTCTTC.

This chain joins TRBV11-1 and TRBJ2-7; the match to TRBD2 covers 14 bases. The CDR3 is made up of 14 amino acids. V shed 6 bases and J 6 bases; nucleotides not matched to a gene: 4. CDR1 is SGHAT and CDR2 is FQDESV in the germline V gene (reference sequence). The CDR3 reads CASRRGLAGVEQYF. CDR3 nucleotide sequence: TGTGCCAGCAGACGGGGACTAGCGGGAGTCGAGCAGTACTTC. The whole variable domain, remainder taken from reference TRBV11-1 and TRBJ2-7, is EAEVAQSPRYKITEKSQAVAFWCDPISGHATLYWYRQILGQGPELLVQFQDESVVDDSQLPKDRFSAERLKGVDSTLKIQPAELGDSAMYLCASRRGLAGVEQYFGPGTRLTVT.

This clonotype showed up many times. The V gene is TRBV30, the J gene TRBJ2-7, with no clear D. CDR3 length equals 13 residues. V lost 1 base and J lost 4, with 11 bases in between. The germline V gene encodes CDR1 GTSNPN and CDR2 SVGIG (reference sequence). The CDR3 nucleotides are TGTGCCTGGAGTGCCGGCTGGGAATACGAGCAGTACTTC. Translating gives CAWSAGWEYEQYF.

This clonotype was counted many times. The V and J genes are TRBV6-1 and TRBJ1-2, with a weak D call TRBD1 (5 bases). The CDR3 covers 15 residues. V lost 5 bases to trimming and J lost 4 bases, with 17 bases between them. Germline V CDR1 and CDR2: MNHNS, SASEGT. This chain's CDR3 is CASSQRDRTIYGYTF. Written as DNA, the CDR3 is TGTGCCAGCAGTCAGAGGGACCGTACCATCTATGGCTACACCTTC.

This clonotype was seen ten or more times. This sequence joins TRBV2 and TRBJ1-2, with 7 bases that match TRBD1. V lost 10 bases to trimming and J lost 8 bases; unmatched junction nucleotides: 7. Germline loops: CDR1 SNHLY, CDR2 FYNNEI. CDR3 length: 11 amino acids. This CDR3 is CATQGNRGYTF. DNA for the CDR3: TGTGCCACACAGGGGAATAGGGGCTACACCTTC.

The genes are TRBV20-1 and TRBJ1-1, with D tentatively TRBD1 (5 bases). The V and J ends lost 0 bases and 8 bases respectively, with 19 bases between them. Germline CDR1 DFQATT, CDR2 SNEGSKA (reference sequence). This CDR3 comprises 15 residues. The chain's CDR3 is CSARDPSGTAGEAFF. The CDR3 bases are TGCAGTGCTAGAGACCCCTCCGGGACCGCGGGGGAAGCTTTCTTT.

This clonotype appeared many times. V gene TRBV28 combines with J gene TRBJ2-7; the D is unclear. The CDR3 has 11 amino acids. V dropped 3 bases and J dropped 7 bases, with 7 bases sitting between them. Germline V gene data show CDR1 as MDHEN and CDR2 as SYDVKM. CDR3 protein: CASSFGLEQYF. CDR3 bases: TGTGCCAGCAGTTTTGGGCTAGAGCAGTACTTC. The whole variable domain, filled in from reference TRBV28 and TRBJ2-7, reads DVKVTQSSRYLVKRTGEKVFLECVQDMDHENMFWYRQDPGLGLRLIYFSYDVKMKEKGDIPEGYSVSREKKERFSLILESASTNQTSMYLCASSFGLEQYFGPGTRLTVT.